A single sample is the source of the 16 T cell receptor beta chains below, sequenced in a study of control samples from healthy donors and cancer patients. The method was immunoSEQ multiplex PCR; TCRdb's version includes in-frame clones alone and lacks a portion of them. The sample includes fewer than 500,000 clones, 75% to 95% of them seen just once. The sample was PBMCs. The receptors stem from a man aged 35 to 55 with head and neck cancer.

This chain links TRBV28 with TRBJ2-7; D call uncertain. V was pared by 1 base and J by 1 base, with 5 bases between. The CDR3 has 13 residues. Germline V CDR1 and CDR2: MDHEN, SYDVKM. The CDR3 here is CASSLYESYEQYF. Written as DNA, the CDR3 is TGTGCCAGCAGTTTATACGAATCCTACGAGCAGTACTTC.

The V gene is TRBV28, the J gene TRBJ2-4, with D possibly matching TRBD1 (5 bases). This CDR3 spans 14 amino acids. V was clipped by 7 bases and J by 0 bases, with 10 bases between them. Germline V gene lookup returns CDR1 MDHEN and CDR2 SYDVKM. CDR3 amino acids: CASTGQLAKNIQYF. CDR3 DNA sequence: TGTGCCAGCACTGGACAACTAGCCAAAAACATTCAGTACTTC.

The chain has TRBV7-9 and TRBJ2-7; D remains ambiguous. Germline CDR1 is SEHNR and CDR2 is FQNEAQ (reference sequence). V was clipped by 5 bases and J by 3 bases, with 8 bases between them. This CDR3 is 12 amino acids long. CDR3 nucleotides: TGTGCCAGCAGCATAGTGAGCTACGAGCAGTACTTC. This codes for CASSIVSYEQYF.

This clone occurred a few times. The CDR3 region has the DNA TGTGCCAGCAGTCTAGCGGGAGGGAACCAAGAGACCCAGTACTTC. This gives the protein CASSLAGGNQETQYF. The genes are TRBV28 and TRBJ2-5; 12 bases fit TRBD2. Trimming cost V 5 bases and J 0 bases; bases outside gene matches: 1. CDR3 length: 15 residues. Germline V gene sequence: CDR1 MDHEN, CDR2 SYDVKM.

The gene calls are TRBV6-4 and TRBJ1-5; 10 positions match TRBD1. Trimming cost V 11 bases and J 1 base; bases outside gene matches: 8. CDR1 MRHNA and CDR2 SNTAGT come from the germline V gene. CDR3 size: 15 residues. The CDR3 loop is CAGQGEAGSNQPQHF. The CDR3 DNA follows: TGTGCCGGACAGGGGGAGGCCGGAAGCAATCAGCCCCAGCATTTT.

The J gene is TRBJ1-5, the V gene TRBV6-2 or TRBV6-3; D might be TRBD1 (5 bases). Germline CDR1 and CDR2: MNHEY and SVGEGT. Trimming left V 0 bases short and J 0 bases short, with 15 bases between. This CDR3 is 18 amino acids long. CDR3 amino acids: CASSYSSDFRVSNQPQHF. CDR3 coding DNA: TGTGCCAGCAGTTACTCGAGCGACTTCAGGGTTAGCAATCAGCCCCAGCATTTT.

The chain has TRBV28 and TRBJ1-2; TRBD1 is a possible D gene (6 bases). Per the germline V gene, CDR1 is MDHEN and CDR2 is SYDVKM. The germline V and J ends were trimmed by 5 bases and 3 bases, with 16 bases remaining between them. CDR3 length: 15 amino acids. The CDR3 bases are TGTGCCAGCAGTACACAACCCAGGGGTGACTATGGCTACACCTTC. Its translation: CASSTQPRGDYGYTF.

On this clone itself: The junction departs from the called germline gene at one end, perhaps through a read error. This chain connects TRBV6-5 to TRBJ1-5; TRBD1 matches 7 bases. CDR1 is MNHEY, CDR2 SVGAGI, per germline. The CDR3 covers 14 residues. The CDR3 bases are TGTGCCAGCAGTTTTGAGGGGGCGGATCAACCCCAGCATTTT. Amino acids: CASSFEGADQPQHF.

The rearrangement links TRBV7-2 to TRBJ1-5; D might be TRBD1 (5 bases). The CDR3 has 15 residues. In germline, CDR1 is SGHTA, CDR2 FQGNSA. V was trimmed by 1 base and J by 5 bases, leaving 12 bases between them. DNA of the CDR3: TGTGCCAGCAGCTTAGGATCAGGGCTGTATCAGCCCCAGCATTTT. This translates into CASSLGSGLYQPQHF.

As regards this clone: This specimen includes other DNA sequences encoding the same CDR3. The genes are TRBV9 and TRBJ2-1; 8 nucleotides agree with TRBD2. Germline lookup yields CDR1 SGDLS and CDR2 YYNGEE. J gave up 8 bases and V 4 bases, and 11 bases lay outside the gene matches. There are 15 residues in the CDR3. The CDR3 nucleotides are TGTGCCAGCAGCACCGGGACTAGTGGGAGTTATGAGCAGTTCTTC. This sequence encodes CASSTGTSGSYEQFF. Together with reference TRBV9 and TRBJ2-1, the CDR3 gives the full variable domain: DSGVTQTPKHLITATGQRVTLRCSPRSGDLSVYWYQQSLDQGLQFLIQYYNGEERAKGNILERFSAQQFPDLHSELNLSSLELGDSALYFCASSTGTSGSYEQFFGPGTRLTVL.

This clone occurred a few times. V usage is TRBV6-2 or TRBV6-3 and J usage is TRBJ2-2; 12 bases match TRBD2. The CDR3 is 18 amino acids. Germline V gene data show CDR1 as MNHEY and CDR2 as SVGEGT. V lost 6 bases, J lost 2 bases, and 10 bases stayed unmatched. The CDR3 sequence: CASSRLAGDLKNTGELFF. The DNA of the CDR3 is TGTGCCAGCAGCCGACTAGCGGGAGATCTTAAAAACACCGGGGAGCTGTTTTTT.

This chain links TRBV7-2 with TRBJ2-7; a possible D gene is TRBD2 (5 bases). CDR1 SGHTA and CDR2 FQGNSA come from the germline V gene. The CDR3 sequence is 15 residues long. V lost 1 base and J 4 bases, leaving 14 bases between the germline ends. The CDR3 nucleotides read TGTGCCAGCAGCTTAGAGAGGGTGGAGAGGTACGAGCAGTACTTC. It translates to CASSLERVERYEQYF.

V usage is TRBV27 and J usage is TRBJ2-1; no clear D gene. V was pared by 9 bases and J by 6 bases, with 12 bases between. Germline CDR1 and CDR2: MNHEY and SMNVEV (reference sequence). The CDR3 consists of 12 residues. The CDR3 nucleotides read TGTGCCAGTGGCCGTCTTCGCAATGAGCAGTTCTTC. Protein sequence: CASGRLRNEQFF.

CDR3 coding DNA: TGCGCCAGCGGCAAGTCTGGGGCCAACGTCCTGACTTTC. It specifies CASGKSGANVLTF. The J gene is TRBJ2-6, the V gene TRBV10-2; D not certain. The V end lost 8 bases, the J end lost 1 base, and 6 bases lay between the germline ends. Per germline, CDR1 WSHSY and CDR2 SAAADI. This CDR3 has 13 amino acids.

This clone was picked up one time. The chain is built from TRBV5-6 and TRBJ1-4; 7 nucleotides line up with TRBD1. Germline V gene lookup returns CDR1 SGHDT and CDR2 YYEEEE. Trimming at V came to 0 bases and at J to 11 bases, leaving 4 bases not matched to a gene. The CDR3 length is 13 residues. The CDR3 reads CASSLGTGPKLFF. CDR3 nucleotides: TGTGCCAGCAGCTTGGGGACAGGTCCGAAACTGTTTTTT.

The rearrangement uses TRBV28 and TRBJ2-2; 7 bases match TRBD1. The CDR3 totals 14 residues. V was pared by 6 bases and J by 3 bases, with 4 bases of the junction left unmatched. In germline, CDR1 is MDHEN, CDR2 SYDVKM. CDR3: CASRPGTDTGELFF. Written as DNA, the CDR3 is TGTGCCAGCAGACCCGGGACAGACACCGGGGAGCTGTTTTTT.